A selection of T cell receptor beta chains follows, all from one sample in a study of Graves' ophthalmopathy and Graves' hyperthyroidism. Each CDR3 protein gets one entry after TCRdb re-called the multiplex PCR reads with MiXCR. This table holds about 380,000 distinct CDR3 sequences, approximately 15% found once. Sequences were obtained from peripheral blood. The source of these receptors is a woman between 18 and 29 years old with stable Graves' hyperthyroidism. Each CDR3 is given with its conserved first and last residue. Fields, in order: V gene, CDR3 protein.

>TRBV20-1
CSARPPPDEETQYF
>TRBV6-1
CASSRTSGANTGELFF
>TRBV6-1
CASREDGYTF
>TRBV11-2
CASSPPGRAGNTIYF
>TRBV2
CATTLTQGQETQYF
>TRBV12-3/TRBV12-4
CASTFKRDRAIQETQYF
>TRBV11-1
CASSLYGQGASSAEAFF
>TRBV6-5
CASGQVQGDGYTF
>TRBV20-1
CSAWGGPGELFF
>TRBV11-2
CASSFPKRASNTGELFF
>TRBV5-1
CASSIELVTGELFF
>TRBV27
CASSFVQGPAQSTEAFF
>TRBV12-3/TRBV12-4
CASGAGGPNTEAFF
>TRBV29-1
CSVEEGDEQYF
>TRBV9
CASSAGTGRSYEQYF
>TRBV7-9
CASSPGTVDNSPLHF
>TRBV12-3/TRBV12-4
CASSEDRAGTYEQYF
>TRBV7-2
CASSLWQTNTEAFF
>TRBV4-2
CASSQAHPGSDREQYF
>TRBV12-3/TRBV12-4
CASSLGSRGTEAFF
>TRBV7-9
CASSTTPGQGYEQYF
>TRBV6-1
CASSKQGAGETQYF
>TRBV13
CASSLGTAYYEQYF
>TRBV5-1
CASSLGTGRTYEQYF
>TRBV12-3/TRBV12-4
CASSFQGGRGKETQYF
>TRBV28
CASSSSSGVRAGELFF
>TRBV7-8
CASSLAAYDNSPLHF
>TRBV20-1
CSVPSGGAGETQYF
>TRBV15
CATSRDRQGEQYF
>TRBV5-1
CASSSSFVGSSYEQYF
>TRBV5-1
CASSWASPRGANYGYTF
>TRBV7-2
CASSLRRTGELFF
>TRBV12-3/TRBV12-4
CASRRRQDANTGELFF
>TRBV7-2
CASSLYGLQGQETQYF
>TRBV6-1
CASRSSGGGQETQYF
>TRBV6-2/TRBV6-3
CASSYSGTLVEQYF
>TRBV5-1
CASSSNSNEQYF
>TRBV13
CASSFGGDTEAFF
>TRBV19
CASSFDRAVQPQHF
>TRBV6-2/TRBV6-3
CASSHQRLSSYEQYF
>TRBV20-1
CSARGAGTEAFF
>TRBV19
CASTMDRNTEAFF